This T cell receptor beta chain is drawn from a study of patients and donors after allogeneic stem cell transplantation. TCRdb called the RT-PCR reads again in MiXCR, with one record for every CDR3 protein. The repertoire holds about 87,000 distinct CDR3 sequences, with 5% as singletons. This clonotype has only a few counts. What was sequenced was blood, either unsorted or a sorted T cell fraction (not recorded which). The TCR sequence derives from a human donor who was either an allogeneic HSCT recipient or a stem cell or donor lymphocyte infusion donor (not recorded which). It is not recorded whose cells these are; they may come from a transplant donor.

CDR3 loop: CASLLGGVGHNEQFF. As DNA, the CDR3 is TGCGCCAGCTTACTGGGGGGGGTTGGGCACAATGAGCAGTTCTTC. The gene calls are TRBV5-1 and TRBJ2-1; 7 positions match TRBD2. The junction had 12 bases not matched to a gene; V was cut back by 7 bases and J by 5 bases. The CDR3 sequence is 15 residues long. The germline gives CDR1 SGHRS, CDR2 YFSETQ. The full variable domain, in which reference TRBV5-1 and TRBJ2-1 provide the parts outside the CDR3, is KAGVTQTPRYLIKTRGQQVTLSCSPISGHRSVSWYQQTPGQGLQFLFEYFSETQRNKGNFPGRFSGRQFSNSRSEMNVSTLELGDSALYLCASLLGGVGHNEQFFGPGTRLTVL.